Given below is one T cell receptor beta chain in context. Its target is not known. The data derive from a study of T cells after yellow fever vaccination. Study summary: The SMART-Seq v4 Ultra Low Input method served to prepare the low-cell-number fractions.

Overall study findings and caveats: Researchers cautioned that FACS-sorted repertoires could harbor abundant clonotypes contaminating from the bulk population. Most primary-vaccination clones recurred post-booster (approximately 96% CD4, around 88% CD8). Peaking faster, on day 5 versus 15, the secondary response was nonetheless weaker.

One entry per CDR3 protein, called by TCRdb with MiXCR from the 5' RACE reads. The sample yields about 400,000 distinct CDR3 sequences, approximately 10% seen once. Trimming left V 5 bases short and J 4 bases short, with 17 bases between. This CDR3 has 16 amino acids. Germline V gives CDR1 SGHTA, CDR2 FQGNSA. The clonotype was recovered from a man between 18 and 35 years old who received the YFV17D yellow fever vaccine. The genes are TRBV7-2 and TRBJ1-4, with a tentative D call TRBD1 (6 bases). Sample: PBMCs, taken on the day of the first yellow fever vaccination. The CDR3 nucleotides are TGTGCCAGCAGCCGGTTTCCGACAGGCTATAATGAAAAACTGTTTTTT. It specifies CASSRFPTGYNEKLFF.